One and the same sample provided the 28 T cell receptor beta chains below, sequenced in a study of identical twins. A single record per CDR3 protein comes from TCRdb applying MiXCR to the 5' RACE reads. Of about 100,000 distinct CDR3 sequences in the sample, roughly 6% were seen once. Material for sequencing was memory T cells sorted from blood. All receptors come from a woman aged 45-65 years in good health.

This clonotype was picked up many times. The V call is TRBV6-2 or TRBV6-3, the J call TRBJ2-1; the match to TRBD2 covers 10 bases. V dropped 1 base and J dropped 9; count of bases not matched to a gene: 15. Looked up from germline, CDR1 is MNHEY and CDR2 is SVGEGT. This CDR3 is built from 18 residues. CDR3 sequence: CASSYWVPRGSGRIEQFF. As DNA, the CDR3 is TGTGCCAGCAGTTACTGGGTTCCCCGCGGTAGCGGGAGGATTGAGCAGTTCTTC.

This clonotype was recorded many times. The chain uses TRBV6-5 and TRBJ1-1; D uncertain. Trimming removed 7 bases from V and 0 bases from J, with 9 bases in between. The CDR3 extends over 13 amino acids. The germline CDR1 and CDR2 sequences are MNHEY and SVGAGI. This chain's CDR3 is CASKETMNTEAFF. The CDR3, as DNA: TGTGCCAGCAAAGAGACCATGAACACTGAAGCTTTCTTT.

This clonotype was counted at least ten times. The chain uses TRBV20-1 and TRBJ2-5; D unresolved. CDR1 DFQATT and CDR2 SNEGSKA come from the germline V gene (reference sequence). The CDR3 length is 15 residues. V lost 0 bases to trimming and J lost 4 bases, with 15 bases between them. CDR3 protein: CSARDIEIALETQYF. The CDR3 DNA reads as TGCAGTGCTAGAGATATCGAAATAGCCCTAGAGACCCAGTACTTC.

The table lists this clonotype with many counts. The chain couples TRBV7-9 to TRBJ1-1; D perhaps matches TRBD1 (5 bases). Germline CDR1 reads SEHNR; CDR2 reads FQNEAQ (reference sequence). V lost 2 bases and J lost 0, with 16 bases in between. The CDR3 length is 17 residues. CDR3 loop: CASSLWSGTYMNTEAFF. The CDR3 coding sequence is TGTGCCAGCAGCTTATGGTCAGGGACGTACATGAACACTGAAGCTTTCTTT.

V and J are TRBV12-3 or TRBV12-4 and TRBJ2-5; a weak D match, TRBD2 (5 bases). CDR3 length: 13 residues. The V gene lost 6 bases and the J gene lost 0 bases, with 8 bases spanning the gap. The CDR3: CASSRRYQETQYF. In DNA, the CDR3 is TGTGCCAGCAGCAGGAGGTACCAAGAGACCCAGTACTTC.

This clonotype was seen a few times. This rearrangement joins TRBV20-1 to TRBJ1-2; TRBD1 agrees at 11 bases. After removal of 5 bases from V and 4 bases from J, the junction contained 6 bases not matched to a gene. This CDR3 is built from 14 residues. Germline CDR1 and CDR2: DFQATT and SNEGSKA (reference sequence). CDR3 coding DNA: TGCAGTGCTCAACCGGGACAGGGGGTCTATGGCTACACCTTC. It encodes CSAQPGQGVYGYTF.

This rearrangement joins TRBV6-1 to TRBJ2-3; tentatively, D is TRBD1 or TRBD2 (5 bases each). Trimming cost V 4 bases and J 4 bases, with 15 bases left between them. Germline CDR1 reads MNHNS; CDR2 reads SASEGT. This CDR3 comprises 15 residues. As DNA, the CDR3 is TGTGCCAGCAGTGTCGGGACGGTGAGACCAGATACGCAGTATTTT. This translates into CASSVGTVRPDTQYF.

This clonotype was counted between two and nine times. This chain connects TRBV5-6 to TRBJ2-4; unclear D gene. Trimming stripped 0 bases from V and 5 bases from J, with 9 bases between. CDR1 SGHDT and CDR2 YYEEEE come from the germline V gene. The CDR3 length is 14 residues. The CDR3 DNA reads as TGTGCCAGCAGCTTGGTTACAGCTCAAAACATTCAGTACTTC. Protein sequence: CASSLVTAQNIQYF.

This clonotype was recorded many times. V is TRBV6-5 and J is TRBJ2-2; 9 positions match TRBD1. The CDR3 has 14 residues. The J segment lost 6 bases and the V segment lost 11 bases, leaving 10 bases of the junction unmatched. The germline gives CDR1 MNHEY, CDR2 SVGAGI. CDR3 nucleotide sequence: TGTGCCGTCGGGGAGACAGGGGGGGCCGGGGAGCTGTTTTTT. This sequence encodes CAVGETGGAGELFF.

Ten or more counts support this clonotype. The V and J genes are TRBV5-1 and TRBJ2-2; weak D call: TRBD1 (6 bases). This CDR3 contains 15 residues. Germline lookup yields CDR1 SGHRS and CDR2 YFSETQ. Trimming cost V 4 bases and J 4 bases, with 14 bases left between them. The CDR3 DNA sequence: TGCGCCAGCAGCGTCGACAGGCCGGGCACCGGGGAGCTGTTTTTT. Residues: CASSVDRPGTGELFF.

The chain links TRBV7-2 to TRBJ2-7, with 8 bases lining up with TRBD2. This CDR3 has 14 residues. The V and J ends lost 5 bases and 2 bases, in that order; junction bases with no gene match: 5. CDR1 and CDR2 from the germline V gene are SGHTA and FQGNSA. Written as DNA, the CDR3 is TGTGCCAGCAGCGTTAGCGGGGCCGCCTACGAGCAGTACTTC. Its translation is CASSVSGAAYEQYF.

This clonotype was picked up many times. This sequence joins TRBV7-9 and TRBJ2-7; D might be TRBD2 (6 bases). Between the trimmed V and J ends, which lost 1 base and 0 bases, there was a span of 7 bases. The CDR3 covers 14 residues. Germline V gene sequence: CDR1 SEHNR, CDR2 FQNEAQ (reference sequence). The CDR3, as DNA: TGTGCCAGCAGCTTAGGCGGGACCTCCTACGAGCAGTACGTC. Residues: CASSLGGTSYEQYV.

In this sample, this clonotype turned up a few times. The V call is TRBV6-1, the J call TRBJ1-5; D is undetermined. This CDR3 contains 12 residues. Germline V gene data show CDR1 as MNHNS and CDR2 as SASEGT. Between the trimmed V and J ends, which lost 8 bases and 10 bases, there was a span of 15 bases. The CDR3 DNA is TGTGCCAGCGCCGCTATACGTGGTCCCCAGCATTTT. It yields the protein CASAAIRGPQHF.

Remarks on this clonotype: The conserved closing phenylalanine or tryptophan is absent in this CDR3, likely reflecting a read error. V and J are TRBV29-1 and TRBJ2-1, with D unresolved. The CDR3 has 14 amino acids. V was clipped by 7 bases and J by 8 bases, with 21 bases between them. Germline-derived CDR1 and CDR2 are SQVTM and ANQGSEA. The CDR3 loop reads CSGSLTSNGDEQFP. The CDR3 DNA reads TGCAGCGGCTCCTTGACGTCGAATGGCGATGAGCAGTTCCCC.

There are many counts of this clonotype. The chain recombines TRBV12-3 or TRBV12-4 with TRBJ2-2, with 7 bases lining up with TRBD1. This CDR3 spans 15 amino acids. V was pared by 6 bases and J by 0 bases, with 4 bases of the junction left unmatched. The chain's CDR3 is CASRLGQSNTGELFF. The CDR3 nucleotides read TGTGCCAGCAGACTGGGACAGTCGAACACCGGGGAGCTGTTTTTT.

This clonotype was seen ten or more times. The chain employs TRBV12-3 or TRBV12-4 and TRBJ2-2, with 8 bases fitting TRBD1. This CDR3 is 17 amino acids long. J gave up 2 bases and V 2 bases, and 7 bases lay outside the gene matches. In DNA form, the CDR3 reads TGTGCCAGCAGTTTATTTTTTGGGACAGGTAACACCGGGGAGCTGTTTTTT. This sequence encodes CASSLFFGTGNTGELFF.

This clonotype was observed at least ten times. V and J are TRBV20-1 and TRBJ2-5; TRBD1 matches at 7 bases. The CDR3 extends over 13 amino acids. The ends lost 3 bases at V and 5 bases at J; junction bases unmatched: 6. Germline V lookup: CDR1 DFQATT, CDR2 SNEGSKA (reference sequence). The CDR3: CSASGTVQETQYF. The CDR3 DNA reads as TGCAGTGCTAGCGGGACAGTACAGGAGACCCAGTACTTC.

This clonotype was counted ten times or more. The V gene is TRBV7-6, the J gene TRBJ2-1, with 16 bases lining up with TRBD2. J gave up 5 bases and V 6 bases, and 10 bases lay outside the gene matches. The CDR3 has 18 amino acids. CDR1 is SGHVS and CDR2 is FNYEAQ in the germline V gene. The CDR3 region has the DNA TGTGCCAGCAGGGCCACCGGGACTAGCGGGAGGGAAGACAATGAGCAGTTCTTC. It is translated as CASRATGTSGREDNEQFF. The full variable domain, completed using reference TRBV7-6 and TRBJ2-1, is GAGVSQSPRYKVTKRGQDVALRCDPISGHVSLYWYRQALGQGPEFLTYFNYEAQQDKSGLPNDRFSAERPEGSISTLTIQRTEQRDSAMYRCASRATGTSGREDNEQFFGPGTRLTVL.

In this sample, this clonotype turned up many times. The CDR3 DNA reads as TGTGCCAGCAGTGGACAGGAGTCCTATAATTCACCCCTCCACTTT. This codes for CASSGQESYNSPLHF. The chain uses TRBV6-1 and TRBJ1-6; D might be TRBD1 (6 bases). This CDR3 is built from 15 residues. The V end was cut by 4 bases, the J end by 1 base, with 8 bases between. Germline CDR1 and CDR2: MNHNS and SASEGT.

The sample holds a few counts of this clonotype. The chain combines TRBV10-1 with TRBJ2-1; TRBD2 matches at 8 bases. V shed 0 bases, J shed 15 bases, and the junction held 7 bases outside the gene matches. CDR1 and CDR2 from the germline V gene are WNHNN and SYGVQD (reference sequence). The CDR3 spans 13 residues. CDR3 sequence: CASSESLAGPRFF. CDR3 coding DNA: TGCGCCAGCAGTGAGTCCTTAGCGGGACCTCGGTTCTTC.

Only a few counts were recorded for this clonotype. The limits of the CDR3 on the DNA are not certain, so only TCRdb's listed CDR3 is given. V and J are TRBV20-1 and TRBJ2-4. Including both end residues, the CDR3 is 15 amino acids long. Germline-derived CDR1 and CDR2 are DFQATT and SNEGSKA (reference sequence). The CDR3 loop is CSARDLDKAKNIQYF.

The sample holds many counts of this clonotype. The chain recombines TRBV5-1 with TRBJ1-2, with 9 bases matching TRBD1. This CDR3 has 15 residues. Germline V gene sequence: CDR1 SGHRS, CDR2 YFSETQ. V lost 3 bases, J lost 8 bases, and 11 bases stayed unmatched. CDR3 nucleotides: TGCGCCAGCAGCTCAGAACCCGGGACAGGGTCGGGCTACACCTTC. This codes for CASSSEPGTGSGYTF. The full variable domain, in which reference TRBV5-1 and TRBJ1-2 provide the parts outside the CDR3, is KAGVTQTPRYLIKTRGQQVTLSCSPISGHRSVSWYQQTPGQGLQFLFEYFSETQRNKGNFPGRFSGRQFSNSRSEMNVSTLELGDSALYLCASSSEPGTGSGYTFGSGTRLTVV.

The genes are TRBV25-1 and TRBJ1-1; 9 nucleotides align to TRBD1. Germline CDR1 MGHDK, CDR2 SYGVNS. The CDR3 spans 15 residues. Trimming took 8 bases from V and 0 from J; bases not matched to a gene: 7. The CDR3 sequence is CASGPGDRVNTEAFF. The CDR3 DNA reads TGTGCCAGCGGGCCGGGGGACAGGGTGAACACTGAAGCTTTCTTT.

This clonotype has ten or more counts. The gene calls are TRBV12-3 or TRBV12-4 and TRBJ2-1; D may be TRBD2 (5 bases). This CDR3 spans 12 amino acids. Between the trimmed V and J ends, which lost 3 bases and 10 bases, there was a span of 10 bases. The chain's CDR3 is CASSFSSGEQFF. The CDR3 DNA sequence: TGTGCCAGCAGTTTCTCGTCGGGGGAGCAGTTCTTC.

This clonotype showed up many times. The rearrangement uses TRBV9 and TRBJ2-5, with unresolved D. CDR1 SGDLS and CDR2 YYNGEE come from the germline V gene. V shed 0 bases and J shed 0 bases, with 12 bases lying between them. This CDR3 has 16 amino acids. The CDR3 nucleotides read TGTGCCAGCAGCGTAGCTTTATCCGCCCACCAAGAGACCCAGTACTTC. Protein sequence: CASSVALSAHQETQYF.

This clonotype has ten or more counts. The CDR3 coding sequence is TGTGCCTGGATGCTAGAGCGGAGGGGCCATGAGCAGTTCTTC. Translating gives CAWMLERRGHEQFF. V and J are TRBV30 and TRBJ2-1; a possible D gene is TRBD2 (6 bases). V dropped 4 bases and J dropped 8 bases, with 18 bases sitting between them. The germline CDR1 and CDR2 sequences are GTSNPN and SVGIG (reference sequence). The CDR3 loop spans 14 amino acids.

The table lists this clonotype with a few counts. The chain recombines TRBV7-8 with TRBJ2-2; D perhaps matches TRBD2 (5 bases). This CDR3 region has 14 residues. Germline CDR1 SGHVS, CDR2 FQNEAQ. Trimming removed 5 bases from V and 4 bases from J, with 11 bases in between. CDR3 loop: CASSPSGITGELFF. The CDR3 DNA is TGTGCCAGCAGCCCCAGCGGCATCACCGGGGAGCTGTTTTTT. Supplemented by reference TRBV7-8 and TRBJ2-2, the full variable domain reads GAGVSQSPRYKVAKRGQDVALRCDPISGHVSLFWYQQALGQGPEFLTYFQNEAQLDKSGLPSDRFFAERPEGSVSTLKIQRTQQEDSAVYLCASSPSGITGELFFGEGSRLTVL.

This clonotype was counted at least ten times. The chain is built from TRBV5-5 and TRBJ2-1; D gene ambiguous. The CDR3 is 13 residues long. V was pared by 0 bases and J by 9 bases, with 10 bases between. The germline V gene encodes CDR1 SGHKS and CDR2 YYEKEE (reference sequence). The CDR3 DNA follows: TGTGCCAGCAGCTTGGAAGGAGTTGTTGAGCAGTTCTTC. Its translation is CASSLEGVVEQFF.